This entry concerns a single TCR beta chain. This record belongs to a study of blood T cells in healthy people across ages. CDR1 is SGHTA and CDR2 is FQGNSA in the germline V gene. This CDR3 spans 12 amino acids. V lost 10 bases and J lost 0, with 6 bases in between. PCR was performed a second time for roughly 7 to 12 cycles using a sample-barcoded 5' primer and a J-beta primer mix. One entry per CDR3 protein results from TCRdb running MiXCR on the 5' RACE reads. This sample yields around 790,000 distinct CDR3 sequences, of which approximately 48% are seen a single time; roughly 19% belongs to the top ten.

The chain links TRBV7-2 to TRBJ2-2; unclear D gene. The receptor was derived from a man between 60 and 75 years old in good health. What was sequenced was blood. In nucleotides, the CDR3 is TGTGCCACTAGATCGAACACCGGGGAGCTGTTTTTT. Residues: CATRSNTGELFF.